This T cell receptor beta chain came from a study of cytomegalovirus exposure and HLA in healthy donors (dated 2017 in TCRdb). The study in broad terms: An earlier analysis of roughly 500 of the donors reported 276 Gb of sequence data and roughly 120 million unique TCR beta sequences obtained from some 170 million T cells. The aim of the study was to test whether cataloging public T cell receptors could identify signatures of past pathogen exposure. Every discovery cohort repertoire had been produced on one sequencing platform. About 300 gigabases of sequencing data and tens of millions of unique TCR sequences made up an early release that covered 500 to 650 HLA-typed donors. A later genetic analysis took genome-wide SNP genotypes for about three fifths of the 666 donors and used that subset as a discovery cohort. To predict cytomegalovirus infection status, the study combined high-throughput TCR immunosequencing, statistical association of individual TCRs with disease status, and machine learning. Both class I and class II loci were covered by HLA typing, at four-digit resolution. Alongside the repertoire data, information on donor age, sex, ethnicity and CMV serostatus was compiled. Among around 400 genotyped donors of the cohort, an average of around 250,000 unique TCR beta nucleotide sequences was sequenced per donor, of which about 19% were non-productive. A separate validation cohort of some 130 different subjects was used in addition to the roughly 640-subject first cohort. The number of donors typed differed by locus, with about 629-640 for A, B, C, DRB1 and DQB1, roughly 550 for DQA1, 600 to 610 for DPA1, and under 490 for DPB1. In the later analysis, no new phenotypic data were used to find candidate immune exposures; instead, reliance was placed on TCR beta sequences and their occurrence across donors. An earlier analysis of several hundred of the donors applied high-throughput TCR beta sequencing to assess whether each TCR beta V gene segment acted as functional or pseudogenic. About five DR-DQ haplotypes were treated as single units for association and clustering because of strong linkage in the cohort. A later analysis re-analyzed previously published TCR beta repertoires from roughly 600 donors and added high-resolution HLA genotyping to study TCR occurrence patterns. The study used immunosequencing to profile the T cell repertoires of approximately 690 subjects and linked those repertoires to cytomegalovirus serostatus. Among the roughly 400 genotyped donors, under 90% belonged to the genetic ancestry cluster associated with self-reported Caucasian donors. Overall study outcomes, separate from this receptor: Some IMGT-functional V segments, including TRBV6-2 and TRBV6-3, could not be told apart with the 87-base-pair reads, so those segments were excluded. A later analysis associated 16,951 TCR beta sequences with specific HLA alleles at a false discovery rate of 0.05. Correlated functional status among segregating V segments might be attributable to linkage disequilibrium, but an unknown experimental factor could not be ruled out. Cytomegalovirus status was reported to be diagnosed by the classifier with high specificity and sensitivity in both the original and validation cohorts. Some 15 rarely observed V segments, including chromosome 9 orphons, were excluded from the earlier analysis of several hundred of the donors because counts were too low. Most TCR sequences were observed very rarely across donors, whereas some public TCRs were present in many individuals. According to a later genetic analysis, donors in an Asian-associated ancestry cluster had fewer N-insertions in productive TCRs than the approximately 670-donor mean. An association between a missense DCLRE1C variant and V-gene and J-gene trimming of TCR beta chains was found in a later genetic analysis and replicated in an independent cohort. According to the authors, the approach could potentially be generalized to other disease states and immunological phenotypes. Immune exposure information for the cohort was limited to CMV serostatus. According to a later analysis, most CMV-associated TCR beta chains appeared to be HLA-restricted, and the HLA associations seemed to be driven largely by CMV exposure. A total of about 150 TCR beta chains were listed by the study as associated with cytomegalovirus. The cohort was sequenced for TCR beta chains only, and without alpha or paired-chain data the features that could be detected were limited. A later analysis found that HLA-associated TCR beta chains were more clonally expanded and had lower generation probabilities than equally common non-associated chains. Several of the top co-occurrence clusters appeared to be linked to parvovirus B19, influenza, CMV and Epstein-Barr virus, according to a later analysis. A further reported finding was that TCR beta sequences accurately predicted the HLA-A and HLA-B alleles for most subjects in the first cohort. The presence/absence analyses assumed that sequencing depth was roughly uniform across donors, and that assumption may not be true. Because HLA typing was unavailable for some donors at each locus, only the typed subset was used in association tests. An earlier analysis of 587 of the donors showed that most TCR beta V segments appeared in productive rearrangements either about 87% or about 30% of the time, which broadly matched IMGT annotations. A later analysis found that TCR association rates varied across HLA loci, with DRB1 alleles showing the most associated TCRs and HLA-C alleles the fewest. A cluster of highly shared sequence variants was judged likely to be a technical artifact of the sequencing pipeline. Strong co-occurrence of HLA alleles, especially DR and DQ, made assigning TCR associations to individual alleles difficult. In vitro tests confirmed that a few of the cytomegalovirus-associated TCR beta chains recognize cytomegalovirus antigens.

Note on this clone: This receptor's antigen is unknown. Base qualities are not recorded, but no much larger clone differs from it by a single base.

Between the V and J ends, shortened by 3 bases and 5 bases respectively, the junction contains 13 bases. From a lookup of the germline V gene (reference sequence), CDR1 and CDR2 are GTSNPN and SVGIG. From the cysteine through the phenylalanine, the CDR3 covers 13 amino acids. Solely the CDR3 DNA is kept, with 39 bases framed from the first base. Library prep was done by the immunoSEQ multiplex PCR assay. A mixture of 60 forward primers for TCR Vbeta segments and 13 reverse primers for TCR Jbeta segments was used in the multiplex PCR. Amplification of the CDR3 region of rearranged TCR beta genes was performed with a multiplex PCR assay on genomic DNA. Amplified TCR beta libraries were sequenced as 87-base-pair reads on the Illumina HiSeq System. Per the authors' processing: In a later analysis, around 80 million unique TCR beta chains were counted across the 500 to 700 repertoires, and roughly 9.9 million of these chains were shared by at least two donors. Raw reads were error-corrected and collapsed into unique sequences by a nearest-neighbor algorithm in which closely related sequences were merged to remove PCR and sequencing errors. Alignment of CDR3 sequences to IMGT reference sequences was used to assign V, D and J gene segments. For a sequence to be retained, at least a six-nucleotide match to both a V gene segment and a J gene segment was required. A rearrangement was called productive if the CDR3 had no stop codons and remained in frame with V and J, and every other rearrangement was called non-productive. CDR3 was defined by IMGT convention, running from the second conserved V-encoded cysteine to the conserved J-encoded phenylalanine. The earlier analysis of some 540 of the donors excluded any sequence lacking an unambiguous match to a single V gene segment. In an earlier analysis of approximately 550 of the donors, V segments were called functional above 56.7% productive rearrangements and were called segregating when the between-donor standard deviation exceeded 5%. A statistical classification framework was developed to diagnose cytomegalovirus status using the catalog of TCR beta chain sequences. A later analysis assigned V and J genes by comparing TCR nucleotide sequences with IMGT/GENE-DB human TR gene sequences. In a later analysis, CDR3 sequences and most-parsimonious VDJ recombination scenarios were assigned using the TCRdist pipeline. In a later analysis, every TCR beta chain was defined by the combination of its CDR3 amino acid sequence and its V-gene family, and reads without a unique V-gene family were dropped. To address suspected cross-contamination and a sequencing artifact, a later analysis removed over 500 highly shared, low-generation-probability nucleotide sequences. For each public chain, a later analysis derived a clonal expansion index from normalized ranks of inferred template counts within each repertoire. In a later analysis, generation probabilities were computed with a VDJ recombination model fitted to out-of-frame rearrangements, and the resulting probabilities were checked against IGoR. In a later analysis, TCR-TCR, TCR-HLA and TCR-CMV co-occurrence was scored with hypergeometric tests, and a repertoire-size bias correction was applied to TCR pairs. False discovery rates were estimated in a later analysis by permuting HLA or CMV assignments 20 times. In a later analysis, co-occurring TCRs were grouped using DBSCAN, with TCRdist sequence similarity added in when clustering inside HLA-allele-positive subsets. Repertoires with fewer than 30,000 or more than 120,000 public chains were left out of co-occurrence clustering, as were four to six repertoires with anomalous nucleotide sharing. TCRdb holds this immuneACCESS table with in-frame rearrangements only. Some clones are missing; in checked studies, unresolved V genes explain under half, and the rest has no known cause. The V and J calls and the clone size are those of that table, but D and trimming were determined from the DNA. The sample table records approximately 170,000 clones; around 79% of these occur just once. The ten largest account for 7% to 8.5% of the sample.

The cohort comprised approximately 700 healthy bone marrow donors. All cohort members were sampled while nominally healthy, although unrecorded immune exposures were likely present. The donor tested CMV seropositive and was one of the 289 seropositive cohort members. Each donor provided a peripheral blood sample, and peripheral blood mononuclear cells were used for TCR beta sequencing. The Qiagen DNeasy Blood Extraction Kit was used to extract genomic DNA from the blood cell samples. This chain is built from TRBV30 and TRBJ1-2; the D gene remains uncertain. Sequencing was done on a sample of PBMCs. This clonotype was obtained from a male donor in good health and CMV-seropositive. The DNA sequence is as follows: TGTGCCTGGAGGAGGGTCTTGGAGTATGGCTACACCTTC. This is translated as CAWRRVLEYGYTF.